These T cell receptor beta chains were read from a single sample in a study of vaccination effects on CD4 cells after COVID-19. The antigens of these receptors remain unknown. Profiling relied on immunoSEQ multiplex PCR, and the TCRdb table lists in-frame clones only, not all of them. The sample has about 45,000 clones; 55% to 75% are singletons. The sequencing here drew on CD4+ T cells from PBMCs cultured without peptide, taken after COVID-19 vaccination. The receptors were gathered from a human donor who received a COVID-19 vaccine. Both conserved end residues are part of each CDR3. Each record gives: clone size, J gene, V gene, D gene, CDR3 DNA, CDR3 protein. The D gene is left open where the match is weak. The listing skips clone size in some rows; elsewhere it reads once, few, many or a size class.

>few|TRBJ1-1|TRBV6-1|-
TGTGCCAGCAGTGAAGGTATTGGGGGTAGCGCTGAAGCTTTCTTT
CASSEGIGGSAEAFF
>-|TRBJ2-4|TRBV14|-
TGTGCCAGCAGCCAAGATTTAGGGGGAAACATTCAGTACTTC
CASSQDLGGNIQYF
>-|TRBJ2-2|TRBV5-1|TRBD1
TGCGCCAGCAGCTGGGGACAGGGTTTGACCGGGGAGCTGTTTTTT
CASSWGQGLTGELFF
>-|TRBJ2-2|TRBV7-6|TRBD2
TGTGCCAGCAGCTTAGCGTCTAGCGGGAGGGCCCCCGGGGAGCTGTTTTTT
CASSLASSGRAPGELFF
>-|TRBJ2-7|TRBV5-1|-
TGCGCCAGCAGCTCAGTCGGTGGGGGGTTCAACTACGAGCAGTACTTC
CASSSVGGGFNYEQYF
>-|TRBJ2-5|TRBV3-1/TRBV3-2|TRBD1
TGTGCCAGCAGCCAAGAGGGCAGGGGGGAGACCCAGTACTTC
CASSQEGRGETQYF
>-|TRBJ2-7|TRBV2|TRBD2
TGTGCCAGCAAGGAGCGGGAGCCCTCCTACGAGCAGTACTTC
CASKEREPSYEQYF
>few|TRBJ1-5|TRBV27|-
TGTGCCAGCAGTTTTGTTTTGGGGCAGGCTAAACCTCAGCCCCAGCATTTT
CASSFVLGQAKPQPQHF
>few|TRBJ2-7|TRBV18|-
TGTGCCAGCTCGGCACAGGGTTACGAGCAGTACTTC
CASSAQGYEQYF
>-|TRBJ2-1|TRBV14|TRBD2
TGTGCCAGCAGCCCCCCCTTAGCGGGGATCTCCTACAATGAGCAGTTCTTC
CASSPPLAGISYNEQFF
>-|TRBJ1-1|TRBV3-1/TRBV3-2|-
TGTGCCAGCAGCCGAATCGGAGGCACTGAAGCTTTCTTT
CASSRIGGTEAFF
>few|TRBJ1-5|TRBV29-1|TRBD1
TGCAGCGTCCGGACAGGGGGCTCAGGACAGCCCCAGCATTTT
CSVRTGGSGQPQHF
>-|TRBJ2-5|TRBV6-1|-
TGTGCCAGCAGTGAAACTAGTACAGAGACCCAGTACTTC
CASSETSTETQYF
>few|TRBJ1-2|TRBV7-9|-
TGTGCCAGCAGCCCCCAAGGGCAGAACGGCTACACCTTC
CASSPQGQNGYTF
>-|TRBJ2-1|TRBV4-1|-
TGCGCCAGCAGCCACCTTTTCGTTTCCTACAACAATGAGCAGTTCTTC
CASSHLFVSYNNEQFF
>few|TRBJ2-2|TRBV24-1|-
TGTGCCACCAGTCAGTCAAACACCGGGGAGCTGTTTTTT
CATSQSNTGELFF
>-|TRBJ2-6|TRBV5-1|-
TGCGCCAGCAGCTTGTCTTCTGGGGCCAACGTCCTGACTTTC
CASSLSSGANVLTF
>-|TRBJ1-5|TRBV6-2/TRBV6-3|-
TGTGCCAGCAGTTACCAGAATCAGCCCCAGCATTTT
CASSYQNQPQHF
>-|TRBJ1-6|TRBV6-5|-
TGTGCCAGCAGTCCACGGACCGATTCACCCCTCCACTTT
CASSPRTDSPLHF
>few|TRBJ2-7|TRBV14|TRBD2
TGTGCCAGCAGCCAAGTGGGGGGGTTCTCCTACGAGCAGTACTTC
CASSQVGGFSYEQYF
>-|TRBJ1-2|TRBV25-1|-
TGTGCCAGCAGTGAGGACGATAACTATGGCTACACCTTC
CASSEDDNYGYTF
>-|TRBJ2-3|TRBV27|TRBD2
TGTGCCAGCAGTTTCCTAGCGGGACGAGATACGCAGTATTTT
CASSFLAGRDTQYF
>-|TRBJ1-1|TRBV15|TRBD1
TGTGCCACCAGCAGATTAGACAGGGACACTGAAGCTTTCTTT
CATSRLDRDTEAFF
>-|TRBJ2-2|TRBV5-6|TRBD1
TGTGCCAGCAGCTCTGTAATCCGGGACAGGAACACCGGGGAGCTGTTTTTT
CASSSVIRDRNTGELFF
>few|TRBJ2-1|TRBV3-1/TRBV3-2|-
TGTGCCAGCAGCCAAGAAAGGGGGGAGGCCTACAATGAGCAGTTCTTC
CASSQERGEAYNEQFF
>few|TRBJ2-1|TRBV4-1|-
TGCGCCAGCAGCCAAGTGCGGGGACCCGAAGTCGGGTTCTTC
CASSQVRGPEVGFF
>-|TRBJ1-1|TRBV15|-
TGTGCCACCAGCAGAGAAGAGAGGGAACGGCCCCTAAGGCCCTCGAACACTGAAGCTTTCTTT
CATSREERERPLRPSNTEAFF
>once|TRBJ1-5|TRBV19|-
TGTGCCAGTAGTATATATGGGCAGAGTCAGCCCCAGCATTTT
CASSIYGQSQPQHF
>-|TRBJ2-3|TRBV11-2|TRBD1
TGTGCCAGCAGCCGACAGGGCACAACTAGCACAGATACGCAGTATTTT
CASSRQGTTSTDTQYF
>-|TRBJ2-7|TRBV11-2|-
TGTGCCAGCAGCTTTTCGGACAACACCTACGAGCAGTACTTC
CASSFSDNTYEQYF
>few|TRBJ2-2|TRBV3-1/TRBV3-2|-
TGTGCCAGCAGCCTCAAGGGAGGCACCGGGGAGCTGTTTTTT
CASSLKGGTGELFF
>-|TRBJ2-1|TRBV5-1|-
TGCGCCAGCAGCTCGCAGGCGGTAAGCTCCTACAATGAGCAGTTCTTC
CASSSQAVSSYNEQFF
>-|TRBJ2-7|TRBV27|TRBD1
TGTGCCAGCAGTACCCCGGGACAGGGGAGTTACGAGCAGTACTTC
CASSTPGQGSYEQYF
>-|TRBJ2-3|TRBV3-1/TRBV3-2|-
TGTGCCAGCAGCCACGATATCAAAAAAAAACGCACAGATACGCAGTATTTT
CASSHDIKKKRTDTQYF
>few|TRBJ2-3|TRBV10-3|TRBD2
TGTGCCATCAATATGGCGGGGGGCGAGGATACGCAGTATTTT
CAINMAGGEDTQYF
>few|TRBJ1-4|TRBV6-5|TRBD1
TGTGCCAGCAGGCCAGGGGGCGAAAATGAAAAACTGTTTTTT
CASRPGGENEKLFF
>-|TRBJ2-7|TRBV9|-
TGTGCCAGCAGCCCCCGCGGAGAAGGCTACGAGCAGTACTTC
CASSPRGEGYEQYF
>-|TRBJ1-5|TRBV7-9|-
TGTGCCAGCAGCTTTTCGGGGAACCAGCCCCAGCATTTT
CASSFSGNQPQHF
>-|TRBJ2-7|TRBV7-9|-
TGTGCCAGCAGCTTAGGGCAGGGACCCGAGCAGTACTTC
CASSLGQGPEQYF
>-|TRBJ2-2|TRBV19|TRBD2
TGTGCCAGTTGCCGCGGACTAGCGAACACCGGGGAGCTGTTTTTT
CASCRGLANTGELFF
>-|TRBJ2-2|TRBV6-5|-
TGTGCCAGCCGCACGACGGGAGTGGACACCGGGGAGCTGTTTTTT
CASRTTGVDTGELFF
>-|TRBJ2-1|TRBV27|TRBD1
TGTGCCAGCAGTTTAAGGGGACCATTACAGGGGGCACTTGGATACAATGAGCAGTTCTTC
CASSLRGPLQGALGYNEQFF
>-|TRBJ1-5|TRBV29-1|-
TGCAGCGCTGTCCCGACGGGGGGAGGGCCCCAGCATTTT
CSAVPTGGGPQHF
>-|TRBJ1-1|TRBV10-2|-
TGCGCCAGCAGTGAGAGCAGGGTCACTGAAGCTTTCTTT
CASSESRVTEAFF